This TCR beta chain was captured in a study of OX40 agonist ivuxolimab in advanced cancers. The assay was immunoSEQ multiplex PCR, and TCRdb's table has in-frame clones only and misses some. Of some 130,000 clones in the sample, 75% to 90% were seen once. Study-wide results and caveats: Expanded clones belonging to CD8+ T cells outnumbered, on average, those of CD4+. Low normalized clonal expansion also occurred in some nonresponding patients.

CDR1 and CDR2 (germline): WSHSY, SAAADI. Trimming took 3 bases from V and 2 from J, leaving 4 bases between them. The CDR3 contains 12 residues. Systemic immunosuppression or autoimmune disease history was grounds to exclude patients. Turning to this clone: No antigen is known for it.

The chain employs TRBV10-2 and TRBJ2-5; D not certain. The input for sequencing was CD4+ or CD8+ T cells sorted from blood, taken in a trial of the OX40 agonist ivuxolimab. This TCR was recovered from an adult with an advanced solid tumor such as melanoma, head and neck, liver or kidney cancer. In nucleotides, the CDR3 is TGCGCCAGCAGTGAACAGCAAGAGACCCAGTACTTC. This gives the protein CASSEQQETQYF.